These T cell receptor beta chains were read from a single sample in a study of cytomegalovirus exposure and HLA in healthy donors. This table comes from immunoSEQ multiplex PCR, and its TCRdb copy is limited to in-frame clones, with some not included. Of fewer than 200,000 clones in the sample, roughly 80% are singletons; the top ten hold over 4.5%. Specimen: PBMCs. These receptors all stem from a male donor in good health and CMV-seronegative. CDR3s include the opening cysteine and the closing phenylalanine or tryptophan. The D gene is left open where the match is weak. The listing skips clone size in some rows; elsewhere it reads once, few, many or a size class.

>TRBD2|15|-|TRBV15|TRBJ2-1
CATSSRTSGGNEQFF
TGTGCCACCAGCTCCCGGACTAGCGGGGGGAATGAGCAGTTCTTC
>TRBD1|15|-|TRBV6-1|TRBJ2-3
CASRTQGALTDTQYF
TGTGCCAGCAGGACACAGGGGGCATTGACAGATACGCAGTATTTT
>TRBD1|14|once|TRBV30|TRBJ2-7
CAWSKGAQFYEQYF
TGTGCCTGGAGTAAGGGGGCTCAATTTTACGAGCAGTACTTC
>TRBD2|15|-|TRBV6-4|TRBJ2-1
CASSDERAGGNEQFF
TGTGCCAGCAGTGACGAACGAGCGGGAGGGAATGAGCAGTTCTTC
>TRBD1|14|-|TRBV18|TRBJ1-6
CASSPPTGGVPLHF
TGTGCCAGCTCACCACCTACAGGGGGTGTACCCCTCCACTTT
>-|16|-|TRBV6-6|TRBJ2-6
CASSDSGVSGANVLTF
TGTGCCAGCAGTGACTCCGGGGTTTCCGGGGCCAACGTCCTGACTTTC
>TRBD2|18|-|TRBV7-3|TRBJ2-3
CASSLTGLAVTSTDTQYF
TGTGCCAGCAGCTTAACTGGGCTAGCGGTAACTAGCACAGATACGCAGTATTTT
>-|16|-|TRBV2|TRBJ2-1
CASRIRGGSSYNEQFF
TGTGCCAGCAGGATAAGGGGGGGGAGCTCCTACAATGAGCAGTTCTTC
>TRBD1|16|-|TRBV18|TRBJ2-3
CASTHTGTGATDTQYF
TGTGCCAGCACGCACACCGGGACAGGGGCTACAGATACGCAGTATTTT
>-|13|few|TRBV7-9|TRBJ1-1
CASAISGNTEAFF
TGTGCCAGCGCTATCAGCGGGAACACTGAAGCTTTCTTT
>-|16|-|TRBV7-9|TRBJ1-3
CASSTPTVISGNTIYF
TGTGCCAGCAGCACCCCGACAGTCATCTCTGGAAACACCATATATTTT
>TRBD1|15|-|TRBV5-1|TRBJ2-2
CASSWTGGFTGELFF
TGCGCCAGCAGCTGGACAGGGGGTTTCACCGGGGAGCTGTTTTTT
>TRBD2|17|-|TRBV5-1|TRBJ2-7
CASSLAFSGTSAHEQYF
TGCGCCAGCAGCTTGGCCTTTTCCGGGACTAGCGCCCACGAGCAGTACTTC
>-|11|-|TRBV28|TRBJ1-2
CAGAGAGGYTF
TGTGCCGGGGCAGGGGCGGGTGGCTACACCTTC
>-|12|few|TRBV6-1|TRBJ2-7
CASSVTGDEQYF
TGTGCCAGCAGTGTTACGGGGGACGAGCAGTACTTC